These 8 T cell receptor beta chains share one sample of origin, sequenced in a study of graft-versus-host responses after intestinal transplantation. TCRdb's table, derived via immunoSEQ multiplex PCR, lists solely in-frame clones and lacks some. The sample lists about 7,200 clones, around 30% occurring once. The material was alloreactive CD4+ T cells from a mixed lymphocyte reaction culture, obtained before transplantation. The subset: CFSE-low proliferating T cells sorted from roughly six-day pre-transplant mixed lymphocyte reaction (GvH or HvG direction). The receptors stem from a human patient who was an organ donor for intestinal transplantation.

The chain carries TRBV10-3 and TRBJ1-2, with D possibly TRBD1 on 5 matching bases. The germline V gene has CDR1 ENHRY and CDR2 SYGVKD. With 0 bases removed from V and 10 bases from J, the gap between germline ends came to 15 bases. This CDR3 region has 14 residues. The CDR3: CAISESTGEGTYTF. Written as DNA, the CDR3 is TGTGCCATCAGTGAGTCAACGGGGGAGGGGACCTACACCTTC.

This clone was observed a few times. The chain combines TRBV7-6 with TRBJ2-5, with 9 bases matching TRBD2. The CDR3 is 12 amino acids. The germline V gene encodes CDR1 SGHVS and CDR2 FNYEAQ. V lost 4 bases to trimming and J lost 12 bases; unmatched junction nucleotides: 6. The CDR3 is CASSSASGTKYF. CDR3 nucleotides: TGTGCCAGCAGCTCCGCTAGCGGGACTAAGTACTTC.

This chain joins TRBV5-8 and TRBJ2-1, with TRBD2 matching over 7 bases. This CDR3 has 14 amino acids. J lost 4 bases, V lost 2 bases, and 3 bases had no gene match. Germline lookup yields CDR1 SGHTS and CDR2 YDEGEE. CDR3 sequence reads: CASSLGLVYNEQFF. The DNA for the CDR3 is TGTGCCAGCAGCTTAGGACTAGTGTACAATGAGCAGTTCTTC. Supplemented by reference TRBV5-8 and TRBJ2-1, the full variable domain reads EAGVTQSPTHLIKTRGQQATLRCSPISGHTSVYWYQQALGLGLQFLLWYDEGEERNRGNFPPRFSGRQFPNYSSELNVNALELEDSALYLCASSLGLVYNEQFFGPGTRLTVL.

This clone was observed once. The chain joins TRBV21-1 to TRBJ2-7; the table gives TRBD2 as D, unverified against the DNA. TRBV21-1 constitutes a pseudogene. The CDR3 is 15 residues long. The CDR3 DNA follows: TGTGCCAGCAGCAAAGTAGCCGGAGTCACCTTGGGGCAGTACTTC. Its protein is CASSKVAGVTLGQYF.

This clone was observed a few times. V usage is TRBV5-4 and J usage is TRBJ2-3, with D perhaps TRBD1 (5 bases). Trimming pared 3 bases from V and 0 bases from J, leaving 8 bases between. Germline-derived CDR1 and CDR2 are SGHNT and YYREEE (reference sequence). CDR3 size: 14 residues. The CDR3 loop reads CASSSTASTDTQYF. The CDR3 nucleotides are TGTGCCAGCAGCTCGACAGCTAGCACAGATACGCAGTATTTT.

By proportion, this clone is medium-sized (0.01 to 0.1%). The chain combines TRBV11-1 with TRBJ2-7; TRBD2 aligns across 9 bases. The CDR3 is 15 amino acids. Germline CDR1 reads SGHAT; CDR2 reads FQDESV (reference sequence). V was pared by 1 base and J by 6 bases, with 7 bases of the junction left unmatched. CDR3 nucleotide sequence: TGTGCCAGCAGCTTAGTTCGCGGGAGGGCCGCCGAGCAGTACTTC. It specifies CASSLVRGRAAEQYF.

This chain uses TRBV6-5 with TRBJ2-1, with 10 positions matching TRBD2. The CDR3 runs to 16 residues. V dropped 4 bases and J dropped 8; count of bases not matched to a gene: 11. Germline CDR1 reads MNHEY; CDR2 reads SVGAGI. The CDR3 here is CASSSLAGASVDEQFF. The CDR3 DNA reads TGTGCCAGCAGTTCCCTAGCGGGAGCCTCTGTGGATGAGCAGTTCTTC.

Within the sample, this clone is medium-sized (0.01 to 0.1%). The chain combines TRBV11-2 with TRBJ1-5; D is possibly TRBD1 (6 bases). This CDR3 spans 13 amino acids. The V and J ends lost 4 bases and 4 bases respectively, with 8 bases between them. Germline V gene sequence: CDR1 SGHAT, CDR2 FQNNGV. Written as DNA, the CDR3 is TGTGCCAGCAGCTCCCAGGGGAATCAGCCCCAGCATTTT. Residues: CASSSQGNQPQHF.